The source of this T cell receptor (beta chain) is a study of cytomegalovirus exposure and HLA in healthy donors. J gave up 0 bases and V 3 bases, and 7 bases lay outside the gene matches. Germline CDR1 and CDR2: MGHRA and YSYEKL. The CDR3 runs to 16 residues. As for this clone: Its antigen remains unidentified.

Broader study findings: Most observed TCR sequences were rare, whereas some public TCRs were detected in many donors. As a later analysis revealed, the rate of TCR association differed by HLA locus, with DRB1 most and HLA-C fewest. Among the most significant clusters, several appeared linked to common viral pathogens in a later analysis.

Primers for the PCR totalled 60 Vbeta and 13 Jbeta. Clones were sequenced by immunoSEQ multiplex PCR, and TCRdb holds only the in-frame ones, with some missing. Found here are approximately 90,000 clones, approximately 80% of them singletons; the top ten hold approximately 3.5%. The receptor's source is a man aged 40-49 years in good health and CMV-seronegative. Sequencing was carried out using PBMCs. The V gene is TRBV4-1, the J gene TRBJ1-1, with 7 bases matching TRBD1. The CDR3 loop is CASSHVTGDLNTEAFF. CDR3 sequence (DNA): TGCGCCAGCAGCCATGTTACAGGGGATTTGAACACTGAAGCTTTCTTT.